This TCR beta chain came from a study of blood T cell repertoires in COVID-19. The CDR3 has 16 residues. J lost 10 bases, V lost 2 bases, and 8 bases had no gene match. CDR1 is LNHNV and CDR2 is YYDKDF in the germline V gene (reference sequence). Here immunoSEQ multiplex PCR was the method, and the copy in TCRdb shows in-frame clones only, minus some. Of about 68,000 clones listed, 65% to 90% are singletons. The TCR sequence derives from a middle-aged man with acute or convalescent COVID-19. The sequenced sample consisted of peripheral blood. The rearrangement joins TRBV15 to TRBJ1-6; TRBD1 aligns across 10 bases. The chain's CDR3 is CATSRIRDRGWSPLHF. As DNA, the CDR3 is TGTGCCACCAGCAGAATAAGGGACAGGGGTTGGTCACCCCTCCACTTT.